The 25 T cell receptor beta chains below all came from one sample that was sequenced in a study of Tregs in tolerant kidney transplant recipients. Method: immunoSEQ multiplex PCR; TCRdb's copy keeps in-frame clones and lacks some. The repertoire consists of tens of thousands of clones, with more than 90% occurring once and the leading ten covering 4.5% to 5%. Sequenced sample: CD8+ T cells from blood. The source of these receptors is a human donor in good health.

This sequence joins TRBV27 and TRBJ2-1; 7 positions match TRBD2. Germline trimming cut 6 bases from V and 0 bases from J; bases unmatched to any gene: 2. The germline V gene has CDR1 MNHEY and CDR2 SMNVEV (reference sequence). CDR3 length: 14 amino acids. The CDR3 region has the DNA TGTGCCAGCAGCCTAGCGGCCTCCTACAATGAGCAGTTCTTC. This gives the protein CASSLAASYNEQFF.

This clone was observed once. This sequence joins TRBV4-1 and TRBJ2-3, with TRBD2 matching over 7 bases. J lost 4 bases, V lost 1 base, and 11 bases had no gene match. The V gene's germline CDR1 is MGHRA and CDR2 YSYEKL. The CDR3 length is 17 residues. DNA for the CDR3: TGCGCCAGCAGCCAAGTGTTCAGCGGGGATGGGGCAGATACGCAGTATTTT. Translating gives CASSQVFSGDGADTQYF.

This clone was seen more than once but under ten times. The chain employs TRBV9 and TRBJ1-1; no reliable D call. V lost 3 bases and J 4 bases, leaving 13 bases between the germline ends. Germline lookup yields CDR1 SGDLS and CDR2 YYNGEE. This CDR3 contains 14 residues. The CDR3 spells CASSEREMSTEAFF. In nucleotides, the CDR3 is TGTGCCAGCAGCGAAAGGGAAATGAGCACTGAAGCTTTCTTT.

The chain employs TRBV7-9 and TRBJ2-1; D gene ambiguous. CDR1 is SEHNR and CDR2 is FQNEAQ in the germline V gene (reference sequence). V was shortened by 1 base and J by 10 bases, with 26 bases between the two germline ends. The CDR3 is made up of 18 amino acids. CDR3 in amino acids: CASSLGGPPDDSATEQFF. In DNA, the CDR3 is TGTGCCAGCAGCTTAGGGGGTCCCCCTGATGACTCCGCCACCGAGCAGTTCTTC.

This chain joins TRBV4-1 and TRBJ2-1; the match to TRBD2 covers 7 bases. Germline assignment: CDR1 MGHRA and CDR2 YSYEKL. CDR3 length equals 13 residues. J was trimmed by 9 bases and V by 3 bases; bases with no gene match: 5. The CDR3 coding sequence is TGCGCCAGCAGCCACCGAGCGGGAATTGAGCAGTTCTTC. Protein product: CASSHRAGIEQFF.

This sequence joins TRBV5-1 and TRBJ2-1, with TRBD2 identical over 8 bases. This CDR3 spans 15 amino acids. The germline CDR1 and CDR2 sequences are SGHRS and YFSETQ. J gave up 7 bases and V 2 bases, and 8 bases lay outside the gene matches. The CDR3 region has the DNA TGCGCCAGCAGCTTAGCTTCGGGAGGGCCGAATGAGCAGTTCTTC. This translates into CASSLASGGPNEQFF. The variable domain in full, completed from reference TRBV5-1 and TRBJ2-1, reads KAGVTQTPRYLIKTRGQQVTLSCSPISGHRSVSWYQQTPGQGLQFLFEYFSETQRNKGNFPGRFSGRQFSNSRSEMNVSTLELGDSALYLCASSLASGGPNEQFFGPGTRLTVL.

The rearrangement links TRBV13 to TRBJ2-5; possibly TRBD2 for D (5 bases). The CDR3 is 15 residues long. V dropped 1 base and J dropped 3 bases, with 12 bases sitting between them. Germline V gene data show CDR1 as PRHDT and CDR2 as FYEKMQ (reference sequence). The CDR3 DNA follows: TGTGCCAGCAGCTTAGCCCCGACTATAGAAGAGACCCAGTACTTC. It specifies CASSLAPTIEETQYF.

This chain links TRBV23-1 with TRBJ2-6; D gene unclear. TRBV23-1 is placed among ORFs of uncertain function. The length of the CDR3 is 18 residues. The V end was cut by 3 bases, the J end by 5 bases, with 20 bases between. The DNA for the CDR3 is TGCGCCAGCAGTCACACTCGTACGCAACAAAGTCGGGCCAACGTCCTGACTTTC. It encodes CASSHTRTQQSRANVLTF.

The chain combines TRBV18 with TRBJ2-5; no firm D call. Trimming took off 6 bases at V and 4 bases at J, with 18 bases between the two ends. The germline gives CDR1 KGHSH, CDR2 LQKENI. The CDR3 length is 15 residues. CDR3 sequence: CASSTTQGLRETQYF. As DNA, the CDR3 is TGTGCCAGCTCTACCACACAAGGGTTAAGAGAGACCCAGTACTTC.

The rearrangement uses TRBV5-6 and TRBJ1-5, with D hard to call. CDR3 length: 12 residues. Germline-derived CDR1 and CDR2 are SGHDT and YYEEEE. Trimming took 3 bases from V and 5 from J, leaving 6 bases between them. CDR3 DNA sequence: TGTGCCAGCAGCTCGAGATATCAGCCCCAGCATTTT. It is translated as CASSSRYQPQHF.

This sequence joins TRBV27 and TRBJ2-1, with TRBD2 matching over 9 bases. In germline, CDR1 is MNHEY, CDR2 SMNVEV (reference sequence). Unmatched junction bases numbered 6, after V lost 2 bases and J lost 4 bases. The CDR3 totals 16 residues. The CDR3 DNA reads TGTGCCAGCAGTTTACAACTAGCGGGCCGTTACAATGAGCAGTTCTTC. Translating it yields CASSLQLAGRYNEQFF.

V and J are TRBV9 and TRBJ2-3; 10 nucleotides match TRBD2. The length of the CDR3 is 16 residues. Germline CDR1 reads SGDLS; CDR2 reads YYNGEE. V dropped 3 bases and J dropped 4; count of bases not matched to a gene: 8. The CDR3 DNA follows: TGTGCCAGCAGCGCCGGAGCGGGGGGGACTTCAGATACGCAGTATTTT. The encoded protein is CASSAGAGGTSDTQYF.

The chain carries TRBV6-1 and TRBJ2-2; no clear D gene. Germline V CDR1 and CDR2: MNHNS, SASEGT. The V gene lost 6 bases and the J gene lost 3 bases, with 11 bases spanning the gap. The CDR3 runs 14 residues. CDR3 bases: TGTGCCAGCAGCCAACCATCGTACACCGGGGAGCTGTTTTTT. It translates to CASSQPSYTGELFF.

V usage is TRBV9 and J usage is TRBJ1-4; 7 positions agree with TRBD1. Per the germline V gene, CDR1 is SGDLS and CDR2 is YYNGEE. This CDR3 has 16 residues. J was trimmed by 3 bases and V by 3 bases; bases with no gene match: 8. This chain's CDR3 is CASSGETGLANEKLFF. CDR3 DNA sequence: TGTGCCAGCAGCGGAGAGACAGGGTTAGCTAATGAAAAACTGTTTTTT.

The DNA for the CDR3 is TGTGCCAGTAGTATAGCGCAGGGTTTGGTACATGAGCAGTTCTTC. This codes for CASSIAQGLVHEQFF. This chain links TRBV19 with TRBJ2-1; the D gene is possibly TRBD1 (5 bases). V dropped 1 base and J dropped 8 bases, with 15 bases sitting between them. This CDR3 is built from 15 residues. The germline gives CDR1 LNHDA, CDR2 SQIVND (reference sequence).

This chain connects TRBV6-5 to TRBJ1-2; D remains ambiguous. V lost 3 bases and J lost 4, with 9 bases in between. CDR1 is MNHEY, CDR2 SVGAGI, per germline. The CDR3 has 13 residues. CDR3 loop: CASSYQALYGYTF. The CDR3 DNA reads as TGTGCCAGCAGTTATCAGGCGCTCTATGGCTACACCTTC.

The genes are TRBV6-5 and TRBJ2-7; tentative D call: TRBD2 (7 bases). Between the trimmed V and J ends, which lost 8 bases and 0 bases, there was a span of 14 bases. The CDR3 is made up of 14 amino acids. The germline gives CDR1 MNHEY, CDR2 SVGAGI. In nucleotides, the CDR3 is TGTGCCAGCTCTACGGGGGGCGACTCCTACGAGCAGTACTTC. Its translation: CASSTGGDSYEQYF.

V gene TRBV13 combines with J gene TRBJ2-1, with 10 bases that match TRBD2. Unmatched junction bases numbered 9, after V lost 1 base and J lost 0 bases. The CDR3 length is 19 residues. Germline loops: CDR1 PRHDT, CDR2 FYEKMQ (reference sequence). The CDR3 is CASSLEAGASGSSYNEQFF. The CDR3 DNA follows: TGTGCCAGCAGCTTAGAGGCAGGGGCTAGCGGGAGCTCCTACAATGAGCAGTTCTTC.

The CDR3 reads CSVDRGTRGYTF. CDR3 bases: TGCAGCGTTGACAGGGGCACGAGAGGCTACACCTTC. V and J are TRBV29-1 and TRBJ1-2; the D gene is possibly TRBD1 (6 bases). Per the germline V gene, CDR1 is SQVTM and CDR2 is ANQGSEA. The CDR3 sequence is 12 residues long. The V and J ends lost 3 bases and 8 bases respectively, with 13 bases between them.

This chain joins TRBV30 and TRBJ2-1, with 7 bases aligning to TRBD2. Germline CDR1 and CDR2: GTSNPN and SVGIG (reference sequence). The length of the CDR3 is 14 residues. The ends lost 3 bases at V and 4 bases at J; junction bases unmatched: 6. The CDR3 DNA reads as TGTGCCTGGAGGTGGGAGGGTTGGTACAATGAGCAGTTCTTC. Encoded protein: CAWRWEGWYNEQFF.

V is TRBV7-9 and J is TRBJ2-7; TRBD1 matches 10 bases. The CDR3 is 15 residues long. The germline V gene encodes CDR1 SEHNR and CDR2 FQNEAQ (reference sequence). Unmatched junction bases numbered 6, after V lost 4 bases and J lost 3 bases. The CDR3, as DNA: TGTGCCAGCAGCTCACCGGGACAGGGGTTCTACGAGCAGTACTTC. Its translation is CASSSPGQGFYEQYF.

The V gene is TRBV7-9, the J gene TRBJ2-1; D possibly corresponds to TRBD2 (5 bases). Per the germline V gene, CDR1 is SEHNR and CDR2 is FQNEAQ (reference sequence). The V gene lost 5 bases and the J gene lost 9 bases, with 14 bases spanning the gap. The CDR3 extends over 13 amino acids. CDR3 protein: CASSPAEELEQFF. Written as DNA, the CDR3 is TGTGCCAGCAGCCCGGCGGAGGAACTTGAGCAGTTCTTC.

The J gene is TRBJ1-1, the V gene TRBV6-5; 10 bases agree with TRBD1. With 4 bases clipped from V and 1 base from J, the junction kept 3 bases outside the gene matches. The CDR3 contains 15 residues. Germline loops: CDR1 MNHEY, CDR2 SVGAGI. The CDR3 loop reads CASSWTGGWNTEAFF. DNA of the CDR3: TGTGCCAGCAGTTGGACAGGGGGTTGGAACACTGAAGCTTTCTTT.

The chain has TRBV5-4 and TRBJ1-2, with a tentative D call TRBD1 (5 bases). Trimming took 4 bases from V and 4 from J, leaving 17 bases between them. The CDR3 contains 15 residues. The germline V gene has CDR1 SGHNT and CDR2 YYREEE (reference sequence). Written as DNA, the CDR3 is TGTGCCAGCAGCCCATCGACGGGGGGAGGCTATGGCTACACCTTC. Protein sequence: CASSPSTGGGYGYTF.

V gene TRBV15 combines with J gene TRBJ1-1, with a weak D call TRBD1 (5 bases). Trimming stripped 0 bases from V and 5 bases from J, with 13 bases between. The CDR3 extends over 15 amino acids. Germline V gives CDR1 LNHNV, CDR2 YYDKDF (reference sequence). This CDR3 is CATSRDREGRTEAFF. CDR3 DNA sequence: TGTGCCACCAGCAGAGATCGAGAGGGGCGGACTGAAGCTTTCTTT.